This TCR beta chain was sequenced for a study of T cell responses to AZD1222 COVID-19 vaccine. Study in general: Combined were second doses at about 4 or about 12 weeks.

Turning to this clone: The target antigen is unknown.

Profiling relied on immunoSEQ multiplex PCR, and the TCRdb table lists in-frame clones only, not all of them. The data hold roughly 150,000 clones, with around nine tenths observed a single time. Findings of the study overall: After two AZD1222 doses, spike-specific TCR breadth and depth rose versus day 0.

The V and J ends lost 4 bases and 7 bases, in that order; junction bases with no gene match: 7. There are 13 residues in the CDR3. CDR1 and CDR2 from the germline V gene are SGHRS and YFSETQ. The source is an adult in good health. The J gene is TRBJ2-7, the V gene TRBV5-1, with 8 bases lining up with TRBD2. This material consisted of peripheral blood, taken on day 0 of AZD1222 vaccination. The CDR3 bases are TGCGCCAGCAGCCTCGACCCGGGGGGGGAGCAGTACTTC. This encodes CASSLDPGGEQYF.